These T cell receptor beta chains were read from a single sample in a study of shared clonotypes between healthy human individuals. Assay used: immunoSEQ multiplex PCR; TCRdb lists only in-frame clones, some missing. The data contain over a million clones, 95% to 99% of them singletons. Sequencing input: naive CD4+ T cells sorted from blood. The receptors originated from a man aged 30-40 years in good health. CDR3s include the opening cysteine and the closing phenylalanine or tryptophan. Each record gives: CDR3 protein, CDR3 DNA, clone size, CDR3 length, V gene, J gene, D gene. The D gene is left open where the match is weak. Size is omitted from some rows. Given values are once, few, many or a class for expanded clones.

CASSPSGVGGYTF,TGTGCCAGCAGCCCCTCAGGGGTAGGTGGCTACACCTTC,once,13,TRBV7-8,TRBJ1-2,.
CASSRGNVDTQYF,TGCGCCAGCAGTCGAGGGAACGTGGATACGCAGTATTTT,.,13,TRBV5-1,TRBJ2-3,.
CASSQRGRTNEKLFF,TGTGCCAGCAGCCAACGCGGACGAACTAATGAAAAACTGTTTTTT,.,15,TRBV14,TRBJ1-4,.
CASSPGLAGGASYEQYF,TGTGCCAGCAGCCCCGGACTAGCGGGAGGCGCCTCCTACGAGCAGTACTTC,.,17,TRBV7-9,TRBJ2-7,TRBD2
CASSAAGTVSSYEQYF,TGTGCCAGCAGCGCGGCCGGGACAGTGAGCTCCTACGAGCAGTACTTC,.,16,TRBV11-2,TRBJ2-7,TRBD1
CASSDPGGPYEQYF,TGTGCCAGCTCAGATCCGGGCGGACCCTACGAGCAGTACTTC,.,14,TRBV25-1,TRBJ2-7,.
CATSRDKGSYNEQFF,TGTGCCACCAGCAGAGATAAGGGCTCCTACAATGAGCAGTTCTTC,.,15,TRBV15,TRBJ2-1,.
CASSPDTNGIQPQHF,TGCGCCAGCAGCCCGGACACAAATGGGATTCAGCCCCAGCATTTT,.,15,TRBV5-1,TRBJ1-5,.
CASSTSGSEKLFF,TGTGCCAGCAGTACATCGGGCAGTGAAAAACTGTTTTTT,.,13,TRBV25-1,TRBJ1-4,.
CASSQGLAGLKGLGEQFF,TGTGCCAGCAGCCAAGGACTAGCGGGATTAAAAGGTCTAGGTGAGCAGTTCTTC,.,18,TRBV14,TRBJ2-1,TRBD2
CASSLAGGLAGTNEQFF,TGTGCCAGCAGCTTAGCGGGGGGACTAGCGGGAACAAACGAGCAGTTCTTC,.,17,TRBV7-8,TRBJ2-1,TRBD2
CASSFPLLAGVPDTQYF,TGTGCCAGCAGTTTCCCCCTGTTAGCGGGAGTGCCAGATACGCAGTATTTT,.,17,TRBV27,TRBJ2-3,TRBD2
CASSPGLAGDF,TGTGCCAGCTCACCGGGACTAGCGGGCGACTTC,once,11,TRBV18,TRBJ2-4,TRBD2
CASSPGPFEKLFF,TGTGCCAGCAGCCCGGGGCCCTTTGAAAAACTGTTTTTT,.,13,TRBV7-2,TRBJ1-4,.
CASSLTPGVSYEQYF,TGTGCCAGCAGCTTAACCCCAGGGGTATCCTACGAGCAGTACTTC,.,15,TRBV5-6,TRBJ2-7,.
CSVVFGTGVFDTQYF,TGCAGCGTTGTCTTTGGGACAGGGGTTTTTGATACGCAGTATTTT,.,15,TRBV29-1,TRBJ2-3,TRBD1
CASAHGREQWQYF,TGTGCCAGCGCTCACGGGCGGGAGCAGTGGCAGTACTTC,.,13,TRBV7-2,TRBJ2-7,TRBD2
CAISITGGDTEAFF,TGTGCCATCAGCATTACCGGAGGGGACACTGAAGCTTTCTTT,.,14,TRBV10-3,TRBJ1-1,.
CASTSGGGNTEAFF,TGTGCCAGCACGTCAGGCGGTGGGAACACTGAAGCTTTCTTT,.,14,TRBV28,TRBJ1-1,.
CASSDREGRASNQPQHF,TGTGCCAGCAGTGACCGCGAGGGGCGAGCGAGCAATCAGCCCCAGCATTTT,.,17,TRBV6-4,TRBJ1-5,.
CASRRGDTEAFF,TGTGCCAGCAGAAGGGGGGACACTGAAGCTTTCTTT,.,12,TRBV27,TRBJ1-1,.
CASSYPPELTGNIQYF,TGTGCCAGCAGTTACCCCCCTGAGTTGACGGGAAACATTCAGTACTTC,.,16,TRBV6-6,TRBJ2-4,.
CASSVVRGTGELFF,TGTGCCAGCAGTGTCGTCAGGGGGACCGGGGAGCTGTTTTTT,.,14,TRBV25-1,TRBJ2-2,TRBD1
CASSVSLAGDQETQYF,TGTGCCAGCTCCGTATCACTAGCGGGAGATCAAGAGACCCAGTACTTC,.,16,TRBV18,TRBJ2-5,TRBD2
CASSGTAEPNYGYTF,TGTGCCAGCAGCGGGACAGCGGAACCCAACTATGGCTACACCTTC,.,15,TRBV28,TRBJ1-2,TRBD1
CASSVDRDTEAFF,TGTGCCAGCAGTGTGGACAGGGACACTGAAGCTTTCTTT,.,13,TRBV2,TRBJ1-1,TRBD1
CASRGQVYGYTF,TGTGCCAGCAGAGGACAGGTCTATGGCTACACCTTC,.,12,TRBV25-1,TRBJ1-2,TRBD1
CSSRQEISYEQYF,TGCAGCTCCCGACAGGAGATCTCCTACGAGCAGTACTTC,once,13,TRBV29-1,TRBJ2-7,.
CASSRMGRGRELFF,TGTGCCAGCAGCCGAATGGGCAGGGGACGGGAGCTGTTTTTT,once,14,TRBV7-8,TRBJ2-2,.
CASSTTGAYEQYF,TGTGCCAGCAGTACGACCGGGGCCTACGAGCAGTACTTC,.,13,TRBV5-6,TRBJ2-7,.
CASSLDGQGLTEAFF,TGCGCCAGCAGCTTGGATGGCCAGGGCCTCACTGAAGCTTTCTTT,.,15,TRBV5-1,TRBJ1-1,.
CSVATGESDGYTF,TGCAGCGTTGCTACAGGGGAAAGTGATGGCTACACCTTC,.,13,TRBV29-1,TRBJ1-2,TRBD1
CASSFRDRQTQYF,TGTGCCAGCAGCTTTCGGGACAGACAGACCCAGTACTTC,.,13,TRBV7-9,TRBJ2-5,TRBD1
CASSSSQWYEQYF,TGCGCCAGCAGCTCATCTCAATGGTACGAGCAGTACTTC,.,13,TRBV5-1,TRBJ2-7,.
CASSPSWDQPQHF,TGTGCCAGCAGTCCCTCATGGGATCAGCCCCAGCATTTT,once,13,TRBV28,TRBJ1-5,.
CASSLEEPTVNYGYTF,TGTGCCAGCAGTTTAGAGGAACCAACCGTTAACTATGGCTACACCTTC,.,16,TRBV28,TRBJ1-2,.
CASNPMGDEKLFF,TGTGCCAGCAACCCAATGGGGGATGAAAAACTGTTTTTT,.,13,TRBV5-5,TRBJ1-4,.
CASSVGPFFTEAFF,TGTGCCAGCAGCGTAGGACCGTTTTTCACTGAAGCTTTCTTT,.,14,TRBV9,TRBJ1-1,.
CASSPPQAPRAPIQFF,TGTGCCAGCAGCCCCCCACAGGCCCCTAGGGCCCCGATCCAGTTCTTC,.,16,TRBV7-9,TRBJ2-1,.
CASSESNSRPF,TGCGCCAGCAGTGAGTCGAACTCCAGGCCCTTC,.,11,TRBV10-2,TRBJ2-7,.
CASSLFGQQNQPQHF,TGTGCCAGCAGTTTATTCGGACAACAGAATCAGCCCCAGCATTTT,.,15,TRBV28,TRBJ1-5,.
CASSGSRQGLSYEQYF,TGCGCCAGCAGCGGAAGCCGACAGGGATTGTCCTACGAGCAGTACTTC,.,16,TRBV5-1,TRBJ2-7,TRBD1
CASSQDSLTGPYGYTF,TGCGCCAGCAGCCAAGACTCCCTAACAGGGCCCTATGGCTACACCTTC,.,16,TRBV4-3,TRBJ1-2,.